These 25 T cell receptor beta chains share one sample of origin, sequenced in a study of spatial heterogeneity in lung cancer. Study-wide results and caveats: Mutation tallies in tumors tracked expanded intratumoral alpha and beta TCR counts.

The time point denotes: sample taken at primary tumor resection. TCRdb re-called the 5' RACE reads through MiXCR, storing one row per CDR3 protein. The table lists about 24,000 distinct CDR3 sequences, under 9% of them singletons, with approximately 7.5% in the top ten. Antigen specificity for these receptors is unknown. The material was lung tumor tissue, obtained at surgery. Receptors originate from a male donor with early-stage non-small cell lung cancer.

This clonotype was seen many times. V gene TRBV18 combines with J gene TRBJ1-2; unclear D gene. From germline, CDR1 is KGHSH and CDR2 LQKENI. This CDR3 spans 14 amino acids. Trimming removed 3 bases from V and 0 bases from J, with 8 bases in between. The CDR3: CASSPTEANYGYTF. The DNA for the CDR3 is TGTGCCAGCTCACCCACAGAGGCTAACTATGGCTACACCTTC.

As for this clonotype: One end of the junction does not line up with germline, which may come from a read error. The chain joins TRBV27 to TRBJ2-1, with TRBD2 matching 7 bases. Germline CDR1 and CDR2: MNHEY and SMNVEV (reference sequence). The CDR3 extends over 14 amino acids. CDR3: CASIGEGSYNEQFF. CDR3 nucleotides: TGTGCGAGCATCGGGGAGGGCTCCTACAATGAGCAGTTCTTC.

This chain joins TRBV7-9 and TRBJ1-2, with 9 bases aligning to TRBD1. CDR1 SEHNR and CDR2 FQNEAQ come from the germline V gene (reference sequence). V gave up 4 bases and J gave up 8 bases; unmatched junction bases: 2. CDR3 length: 12 residues. The CDR3 here is CASSWTGDGYTF. The CDR3 region has the DNA TGTGCCAGCAGCTGGACAGGGGACGGCTACACCTTC.

At least ten counts were recorded for this clonotype. The chain couples TRBV5-1 to TRBJ2-1; D might be TRBD1 (6 bases). Germline loops: CDR1 SGHRS, CDR2 YFSETQ. The CDR3 sequence is 15 residues long. Trimming removed 4 bases from V and 4 bases from J, with 15 bases in between. CDR3 coding DNA: TGCGCCAGCAGCCGGGGACAAAGTCGATACAATGAGCAGTTCTTC. As protein: CASSRGQSRYNEQFF.

V usage is TRBV7-2 and J usage is TRBJ2-3, with TRBD1 matching over 7 bases. This CDR3 region has 14 residues. CDR1 SGHTA and CDR2 FQGNSA come from the germline V gene. Trimming cost V 6 bases and J 4 bases; bases outside gene matches: 7. CDR3 DNA sequence: TGTGCCAGCAGAAGGGACAGAGGGGCAGATACGCAGTATTTT. This encodes CASRRDRGADTQYF.

The chain carries TRBV6-1 and TRBJ2-2, with D tentatively TRBD1 (6 bases). The V end was cut by 4 bases, the J end by 6 bases, with 15 bases between. Germline values: CDR1 MNHNS, CDR2 SASEGT. The CDR3 length is 15 residues. In nucleotides, the CDR3 is TGTGCCAGCAGTGTCCGGGACACATATGCCGGGGAGCTGTTTTTT. Translating it yields CASSVRDTYAGELFF.

This clonotype was recorded many times. The chain links TRBV28 to TRBJ2-7, with D perhaps TRBD1 or TRBD2 (6 bases each). This CDR3 region has 14 residues. V lost 8 bases and J 0 bases, leaving 14 bases between the germline ends. Germline CDR1 and CDR2: MDHEN and SYDVKM. CDR3 loop: CASGGRGRSYEQYF. The CDR3 DNA follows: TGTGCCAGCGGGGGGCGCGGGCGCTCCTACGAGCAGTACTTC.

The chain links TRBV6-6 to TRBJ2-5; perhaps TRBD2 as D (5 bases). Trimming took off 0 bases at V and 5 bases at J, with 16 bases between the two ends. This CDR3 comprises 16 residues. Germline values: CDR1 MNHNY, CDR2 SVGAGI (reference sequence). The CDR3 spells CASSYSKEAPGETQYF. The CDR3 region has the DNA TGTGCCAGCAGTTACTCGAAGGAGGCCCCGGGCGAGACCCAGTACTTC.

This clonotype was detected a few times. The V and J genes are TRBV16 and TRBJ2-2; D gene unclear. The CDR3 loop spans 13 amino acids. Germline lookup yields CDR1 KGHSY and CDR2 FQNENV. The V and J ends lost 5 bases and 7 bases respectively, with 11 bases between them. The DNA of the CDR3 is TGTGCCAGCAGCGAAAGCCCTGGCGGGGAGCTGTTTTTT. Translated, it gives CASSESPGGELFF.

This clonotype has a count of ten or more. V and J are TRBV20-1 and TRBJ2-1; D may be TRBD1 or TRBD2 (5 bases each). Germline assignment: CDR1 DFQATT and CDR2 SNEGSKA (reference sequence). Trimming shortened V by 7 bases and J by 6 bases, and 16 bases separated the two germline ends. This CDR3 has 13 amino acids. In nucleotides, the CDR3 is TGCAGTGGGGACGGTAGGCAGTTCAATGAGCAGTTCTTC. It codes for CSGDGRQFNEQFF.

This clonotype appeared once. The gene calls are TRBV18 and TRBJ2-6; TRBD1 matches at 7 bases. CDR3 length equals 16 residues. The V and J ends lost 2 bases and 4 bases, in that order; junction bases with no gene match: 5. The germline V gene encodes CDR1 KGHSH and CDR2 LQKENI. This CDR3 is CASSPSDRAGANVLTF. Written as DNA, the CDR3 is TGTGCCAGCTCACCATCCGACAGGGCCGGGGCCAACGTCCTGACTTTC.

This clonotype appeared many times. This chain joins TRBV29-1 and TRBJ2-1; D could derive from TRBD1 or TRBD2 (6 bases each). This CDR3 spans 15 amino acids. Trimming pared 7 bases from V and 4 bases from J, leaving 20 bases between. In germline, CDR1 is SQVTM, CDR2 ANQGSEA. CDR3 nucleotide sequence: TGCAGCGCCCACTCGGGACGGGGGCCTTACAATGAGCAGTTCTTC. Amino acid sequence: CSAHSGRGPYNEQFF.

This clonotype was seen ten or more times. CDR3 protein: CASSLAHTGTQYF. As DNA, the CDR3 is TGTGCCAGCAGCTTAGCGCATACAGGGACCCAGTACTTC. The V call is TRBV7-6, the J call TRBJ2-5; the D gene is possibly TRBD1 (5 bases). The CDR3 has 13 amino acids. Germline V gene lookup returns CDR1 SGHVS and CDR2 FNYEAQ. The V end was cut by 0 bases, the J end by 7 bases, with 9 bases between.

This clonotype is medium-sized in the sample. The V call is TRBV20-1, the J call TRBJ1-2; maybe TRBD1 (6 bases). This CDR3 has 15 amino acids. V shed 5 bases and J shed 3 bases, with 19 bases lying between them. Germline V CDR1 and CDR2: DFQATT, SNEGSKA (reference sequence). The CDR3 loop is CSAPQSGQPHYGYTF. The DNA for the CDR3 is TGCAGTGCTCCCCAGTCGGGACAACCGCACTATGGCTACACCTTC.

There are a few counts of this clonotype. V usage is TRBV6-5 and J usage is TRBJ2-7; 9 nucleotides line up with TRBD1. The CDR3 runs 15 residues. Germline CDR1 reads MNHEY; CDR2 reads SVGAGI. V shed 6 bases and J 2 bases; nucleotides not matched to a gene: 8. The CDR3 region is CASSYTGQGAYEQYF. As DNA, the CDR3 is TGTGCCAGCAGCTACACGGGACAGGGTGCCTACGAGCAGTACTTC.

The sample holds a few counts of this clonotype. V gene TRBV6-2 or TRBV6-3 combines with J gene TRBJ1-3, with D perhaps TRBD1 (5 bases). V gave up 8 bases and J gave up 0 bases, with 11 bases separating them. The germline V gene encodes CDR1 MNHEY and CDR2 SVGEGT. CDR3 length: 14 residues. The CDR3 DNA reads TGTGCCAGCGGGGGACTGATCTCTGGAAACACCATATATTTT. Translating gives CASGGLISGNTIYF.

This clonotype is categorized as medium-sized. This chain joins TRBV28 and TRBJ2-3; a weak D match, TRBD2 (6 bases). The CDR3 consists of 15 residues. Germline assignment: CDR1 MDHEN and CDR2 SYDVKM. V was cut by 4 bases and J by 2 bases, with 13 bases left in between. DNA of the CDR3: TGTGCCAGCAGTTCCGATCGCGGGACCACAGATACGCAGTATTTT. It encodes CASSSDRGTTDTQYF.

The sample holds many counts of this clonotype. The gene calls are TRBV2 and TRBJ2-3; D remains unclear. The germline V gene has CDR1 SNHLY and CDR2 FYNNEI. This CDR3 has 14 amino acids. V was shortened by 3 bases and J by 0 bases, with 7 bases between the two germline ends. This chain's CDR3 is CASSDTRSTDTQYF. CDR3 DNA: TGTGCCAGCAGTGATACAAGGAGCACAGATACGCAGTATTTT. Looking up the rest from reference TRBV2 and TRBJ2-3 gives the full variable domain: EPEVTQTPSHQVTQMGQEVILRCVPISNHLYFYWYRQILGQKVEFLVSFYNNEISEKSEIFDDQFSVERPDGSNFTLKIRSTKLEDSAMYFCASSDTRSTDTQYFGPGTRLTVL.

This clonotype was seen many times. J is TRBJ2-1 and V is TRBV2; D is tentatively TRBD1 or TRBD2 (5 bases each). The V gene lost 4 bases and the J gene lost 3 bases, with 7 bases spanning the gap. This CDR3 is 13 amino acids long. Germline CDR1 SNHLY, CDR2 FYNNEI. This chain's CDR3 is CASSGDHYNEQFF. The CDR3 DNA sequence: TGTGCCAGCAGTGGGGACCACTACAATGAGCAGTTCTTC.

This clonotype has ten or more counts. This chain links TRBV28 with TRBJ1-2; weak D call: TRBD1 (5 bases). This CDR3 region has 14 residues. V lost 5 bases to trimming and J lost 2 bases, with 12 bases between them. Germline V CDR1 and CDR2: MDHEN, SYDVKM. CDR3 amino acids: CASSQDTPNYGYTF. CDR3 coding DNA: TGTGCCAGCAGTCAGGACACGCCAAACTATGGCTACACCTTC.

Within the sample, this clonotype is medium-sized. V and J are TRBV3-1 and TRBJ2-3; perhaps TRBD2 as D (6 bases). V lost 5 bases, J lost 10 bases, and 16 bases lay in between. This CDR3 spans 13 amino acids. Germline CDR1 reads LGHDT; CDR2 reads YNNKEL (reference sequence). CDR3 nucleotide sequence: TGTGCCAGCAGCGGAAGTGGGGGGACGGCGCAGTATTTT. Its protein product is CASSGSGGTAQYF.

This clonotype was observed at least ten times. The V gene is TRBV20-1, the J gene TRBJ1-2; the match to TRBD1 covers 9 bases. Per germline, CDR1 DFQATT and CDR2 SNEGSKA (reference sequence). J lost 6 bases, V lost 3 bases, and 14 bases had no gene match. There are 16 residues in the CDR3. The CDR3 region has the DNA TGCAGTGCTAGGATGTTCTGGGACAGGGAGGGTGATGGCTACACCTTC. The encoded protein is CSARMFWDREGDGYTF.

This clonotype was observed many times. The genes are TRBV28 and TRBJ1-1; no clear D. V gave up 7 bases and J gave up 1 base, with 4 bases separating them. Germline V gene data show CDR1 as MDHEN and CDR2 as SYDVKM. The length of the CDR3 is 11 residues. The CDR3 spells CASIENTEAFF. As DNA, the CDR3 is TGTGCCAGCATTGAGAACACTGAAGCTTTCTTT.

In this sample, this clonotype turned up once. J is TRBJ1-6 and V is TRBV5-1; 8 nucleotides align to TRBD1. This CDR3 comprises 15 residues. After removal of 0 bases from V and 9 bases from J, the junction contained 5 bases not matched to a gene. CDR1 is SGHRS and CDR2 is YFSETQ in the germline V gene. CDR3 bases: TGCGCCAGCAGCTTGGAAGGGGGACAGGTTTCACCCCTCCACTTT. This translates into CASSLEGGQVSPLHF.

This chain uses TRBV5-1 with TRBJ2-4; maybe TRBD2 (6 bases). The CDR3 spans 13 residues. Trimming pared 4 bases from V and 11 bases from J, leaving 16 bases between. CDR1 and CDR2 (germline): SGHRS, YFSETQ. The CDR3 DNA reads TGCGCCAGCAGCCCACAGGAGGGCCGGGTTCAGTACTTC. This codes for CASSPQEGRVQYF.